This T cell receptor (beta chain) came from a study of T cell responses to AZD1222 COVID-19 vaccine listed by TCRdb under 2021. Study-wide context: Because spike-specific TCR depth and breadth did not differ between the two schedules, AZD1222 recipients who got a second dose at roughly 4 weeks were pooled with those who got a second dose at roughly 12 weeks. TCR sequencing covered fewer than 250 trial participants: 200 to 220 given two doses of AZD1222 and 26 given two doses of MenACWY control vaccine. Trial participants were enrolled by age into 18-55, 56-69 and 70-plus year subgroups, with approximately 160, 26 and 62 TCR-sequenced participants respectively.

The CDR3 regions of human TCRbeta chains were analyzed by immunosequencing. In the source study's methods: TCRs in the repertoires were matched against a reference library of SARS-CoV-2-specific TCRs that had been generated with the MIRA antigen-specificity platform. Breadth was defined as the fraction of unique TCRs that were SARS-CoV-2-associated. Depth was defined as the fraction of total T cells that were SARS-CoV-2-associated. Using the MIRA data, every spike-specific TCR was mapped to the spike region that the TCR reacted to and assigned to either a CD4 or a CD8 class. Log10-transformed breadth and depth values were compared by one-way ANOVA with Sidak's multiple comparisons tests. Here the immuneACCESS table is served through TCRdb, limited to in-frame sequences with V and J called. Missing clones are a known gap in these copies; in checked studies unresolved V genes cover under half, and the rest lacks a known reason. V, J and clone size are taken as reported in that table, and D and trimming were inferred from the DNA itself. The sample table shows about 110,000 clones, and roughly 84% are seen once. The top ten clonotypes cover roughly 1.1% of the sample.

With regard to this clone: It lacks a known antigen. No base quality information exists; no much larger clone differs at one position.

V loses 6 bases of germline sequence and J loses 3 bases, and the interval between the two ends is 11 bases. Sequences SSHAT (CDR1) and FNYEAQ (CDR2) are obtained from the germline V gene (reference sequence). The CDR3 goes from the cysteine to the phenylalanine over 13 residues. CDR3 DNA only is kept here, 39 bases in frame from base 1. The meaning of the sample's time point label: baseline before first vaccination. Vaccinee samples were obtained from the UK trials COV001 and COV002, which included a single-blind randomized controlled phase 2/3 trial of AZD1222 (ChAdOx1 nCoV-19) in healthy adults. Trial participant PBMC samples were collected at day 0 and day 28 after the second dose for TCRbeta chain sequencing. Here is what the overall study found, with its caveats: Because no day 14 peak-response samples were available, the repertoires could be characterized only after the peak T cell response. CD4 TCRs associated with the vaccine covered the entire spike protein, and the dominant responses were in regions 160-218 and 743-854. After two AZD1222 doses, both the breadth and the depth of spike-specific TCRs were significantly higher than at day 0 and than in MenACWY recipients. In the small 56-69-year group, the increase in depth fell short of significance, most likely because of low power. Participants were mostly white British and included more females than males, and it was suggested by the authors that clonal diversity may have been underestimated. Conclusions about previously exposed vaccinees were limited because only a handful of AZD1222 recipients were SARS-CoV-2 seropositive at baseline. Nearly half of unique spike-specific TCRs reportedly recognized epitopes outside regions mutated in the B.1.351 and B.1.1.7 variants.

The rearranged segments are TRBV7-7 and TRBJ1-1; TRBD1 is possibly the D segment (5 matching bases). The material sequenced was peripheral blood, taken on day 0 of AZD1222 vaccination. This clonotype originated in an adult in good health. The CDR3 protein: CASSLDRYTEAFF. In nucleotide form, the sequence is TGTGCCAGCAGTCTAGACAGATACACTGAAGCTTTCTTT. Reference TRBV7-7 and TRBJ1-1 proteins supply the regions before and after the CDR3; the full variable domain is: GAGVSQSPRYKVTKRGQDVTLRCDPISSHATLYWYQQALGQGPEFLTYFNYEAQPDKSGLPSDRFSAERPEGSISTLTIQRTEQRDSAMYRCASSLDRYTEAFFGQGTRLTVV.